This T cell receptor beta chain was captured by sequencing in a study of T cell responses to AZD1222 COVID-19 vaccine. On this clone itself: Its specificity is not known.

The CDR3 is 13 residues long. With 5 bases removed from V and 2 bases from J, the gap between germline ends came to 9 bases. Per the germline V gene, CDR1 is MNHEY and CDR2 is SVGEGT. Findings and limits, study-wide: Sampled repertoires all dated from after the peak T cell response. White British donors predominated, females outnumbered males, and clonal diversity was possibly underestimated.

The data were produced by immunoSEQ multiplex PCR, yet TCRdb's version contains in-frame clones alone and is incomplete. The sample shows some 140,000 clones, about nine tenths of them seen only once. The clonotype was recovered from an adult in good health. V usage is TRBV6-2 or TRBV6-3 and J usage is TRBJ1-2; possible D gene TRBD1, 5 bases. This material consisted of peripheral blood, taken on day 0 of AZD1222 vaccination. CDR3 amino acids: CASSPTENYGYTF. For the CDR3, the DNA is TGTGCCAGCAGTCCGACAGAAAACTATGGCTACACCTTC.